A selection of T cell receptor beta chains follows, all from one sample in a study of CD8+ T cells in alopecia areata. Here immunoSEQ multiplex PCR was the method, and the copy in TCRdb shows in-frame clones only, minus some. The sample carries about 150,000 clones, about 50% recorded once. This specimen consisted of CD8+ T cells sorted from blood, obtained at week 0. The receptor source for this set is a human donor with alopecia areata. CDR3s leave out the opening cysteine and the closing phenylalanine or tryptophan.

TRBV29-1,TRBJ2-5,SVEDWMVGRGETQY
TRBV30,TRBJ1-1,ALRRNTEAF
TRBV2,TRBJ2-7,ASSDGTSLSEQY
TRBV7-2,TRBJ2-3,ASSQDSGEGDTQY
TRBV23-1,TRBJ1-6,ASSRRPQGRMGSPLH
TRBV4-1,TRBJ1-6,ASNPTGVTGSPLH
TRBV30,TRBJ1-2,ALTVVYGYT
TRBV11-2,TRBJ1-6,ASSLTGGVRSPLH
TRBV23-1,TRBJ1-2,ASSPIGQYYGYT
TRBV27,TRBJ1-4,ASSISGTAGEKLF
TRBV29-1,TRBJ2-7,SVEGNTYEQY
TRBV5-6,TRBJ2-5,ASSLRNRDEYQETQY
TRBV2,TRBJ2-1,ARRLGNEQF
TRBV11-2,TRBJ2-1,ASSERPGTYNEQF
TRBV4-3,TRBJ2-3,ASSQDDEVTSGGITDTQY
TRBV30,TRBJ2-7,AWSAQPGQGSYEQY
TRBV30,TRBJ1-4,AWTGQIYEKLF
TRBV7-9,TRBJ2-7,ASSRGGLAGAEQY
TRBV9,TRBJ1-2,ASSVGQEQDGYT
TRBV15,TRBJ1-5,ATSSTGELNQPQH
TRBV5-6,TRBJ2-1,ASSLDGSGYYNEQF
TRBV7-9,TRBJ1-5,ASSQGQGTQPQH
TRBV2,TRBJ1-5,ASRAGPGEGQPQH
TRBV7-6,TRBJ2-1,ASRRAGGQSDEQF
TRBV7-9,TRBJ2-3,ASSQLAGADTQY
TRBV4-3,TRBJ1-2,ASSQDPTGITGSNYGYT
TRBV30,TRBJ1-1,AWRDRGWTEAF
TRBV4-3,TRBJ2-5,ASSQSSAVGETQY
TRBV29-1,TRBJ1-1,SVPGGTEAF
TRBV9,TRBJ2-2,ASSFREGQGNTGELF
TRBV28,TRBJ2-1,ASSLGGGRQF
TRBV15,TRBJ2-1,ATSPGTLGGDWNEQF
TRBV11-2,TRBJ1-5,ASSFWLNQPQH
TRBV7-7,TRBJ2-2,ASSAGGEGENGELF